This entry lists 2 T cell receptor beta chains sequenced from one sample in a study of blood T cell repertoires in COVID-19. Sequencing used immunoSEQ multiplex PCR; TCRdb keeps in-frame clones, though not all of them. In the table there are some 390,000 clones, around 92% of which are singletons. The specimen was PBMCs or T cells enriched from blood (not recorded which). The receptors shown here come from a woman in her 30s who had recovered from COVID-19.

This rearrangement joins TRBV5-1 to TRBJ2-2; 7 positions match TRBD1. The junction had 5 bases not matched to a gene; V was cut back by 4 bases and J by 2 bases. The germline CDR1 and CDR2 sequences are SGHRS and YFSETQ. The CDR3 covers 15 residues. CDR3 nucleotide sequence: TGCGCCAGCAGCCCCCGGGACAGAAACACCGGGGAGCTGTTTTTT. It specifies CASSPRDRNTGELFF. The complete variable domain, with remaining parts taken from reference TRBV5-1 and TRBJ2-2, reads KAGVTQTPRYLIKTRGQQVTLSCSPISGHRSVSWYQQTPGQGLQFLFEYFSETQRNKGNFPGRFSGRQFSNSRSEMNVSTLELGDSALYLCASSPRDRNTGELFFGEGSRLTVL.

V gene TRBV15 combines with J gene TRBJ1-4, with unresolved D. From germline, CDR1 is LNHNV and CDR2 YYDKDF (reference sequence). V lost 8 bases, J lost 7 bases, and 17 bases lay in between. The length of the CDR3 is 14 residues. CDR3 amino acids: CATPMGLSGEKLFF. CDR3 bases: TGTGCCACCCCCATGGGCCTAAGCGGTGAAAAACTGTTTTTT.